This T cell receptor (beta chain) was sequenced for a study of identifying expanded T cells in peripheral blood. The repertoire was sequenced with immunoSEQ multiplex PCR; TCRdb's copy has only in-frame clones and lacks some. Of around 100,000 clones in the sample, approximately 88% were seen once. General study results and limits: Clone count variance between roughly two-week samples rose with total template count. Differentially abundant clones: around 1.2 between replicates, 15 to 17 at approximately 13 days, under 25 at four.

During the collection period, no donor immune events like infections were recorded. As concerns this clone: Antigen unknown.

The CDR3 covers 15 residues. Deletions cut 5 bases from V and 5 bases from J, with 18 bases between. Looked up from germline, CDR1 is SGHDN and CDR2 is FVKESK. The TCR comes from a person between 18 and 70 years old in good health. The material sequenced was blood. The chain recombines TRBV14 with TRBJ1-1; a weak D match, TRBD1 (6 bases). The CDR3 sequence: CASSATNRAKTEAFF. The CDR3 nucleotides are TGTGCCAGCAGCGCCACTAACAGGGCTAAAACTGAAGCTTTCTTT.